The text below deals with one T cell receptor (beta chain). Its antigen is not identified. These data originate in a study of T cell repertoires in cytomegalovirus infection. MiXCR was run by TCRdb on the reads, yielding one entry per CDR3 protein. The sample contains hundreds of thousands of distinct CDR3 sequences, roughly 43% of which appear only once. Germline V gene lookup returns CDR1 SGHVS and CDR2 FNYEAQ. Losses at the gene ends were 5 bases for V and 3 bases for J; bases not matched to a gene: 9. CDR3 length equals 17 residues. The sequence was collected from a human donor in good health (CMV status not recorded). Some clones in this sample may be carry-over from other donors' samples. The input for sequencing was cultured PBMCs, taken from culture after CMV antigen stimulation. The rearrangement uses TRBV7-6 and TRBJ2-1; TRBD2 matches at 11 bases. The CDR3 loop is CASSHDGGLAGYNEQFF. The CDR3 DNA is TGTGCCAGCAGCCACGACGGAGGACTAGCGGGCTACAATGAGCAGTTCTTC. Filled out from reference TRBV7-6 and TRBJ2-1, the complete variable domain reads GAGVSQSPRYKVTKRGQDVALRCDPISGHVSLYWYRQALGQGPEFLTYFNYEAQQDKSGLPNDRFSAERPEGSISTLTIQRTEQRDSAMYRCASSHDGGLAGYNEQFFGPGTRLTVL.